The TCR beta chain under discussion was sequenced for a study of vaccination and CD4 T cells after COVID-19. Turning to the study itself: Convalescent participants consisted of six males and four females, two being Hispanic. Overlapping peptides covering the spike proteins of SARS-CoV-2, HCoV-NL63, HCoV-OC43 and HCoV-229E were added to stimulate cells. Post-vaccination samples were procured at a median of approximately 72 days following dose two (range 14 to 241).

Overall study results and limits: Median SARS-CoV-2-reactive clonotype numbers rose nonsignificantly, 21 to 38.

Sample treatment: approximately nine-day PBMC culture with coronavirus spike peptide pools or control peptides (ViraFEST assay). About this clonotype itself: Its antigen is currently unknown.

CDR1 is SEHNR and CDR2 is FQNEAQ in the germline V gene (reference sequence). The CDR3 consists of 11 residues. Trimming cost V 1 base and J 8 bases, with 5 bases left between them. The Oncomine TCR Beta short-read assay sequenced DNA from cultured CD4+ T cells. A single record per CDR3 protein comes from TCRdb applying MiXCR to the PCR reads. The sample carries around 19,000 distinct CDR3 sequences, 35% to 45% recorded once. This receptor was taken from a human donor who received a COVID-19 vaccine. V is TRBV7-9 and J is TRBJ1-2; D call uncertain. Sequencing used CD4+ T cells from blood, cultured in vitro, obtained before SARS-CoV-2 vaccination. The CDR3: CASSLVSGYTF. In nucleotides, the CDR3 is TGTGCCAGCAGCTTAGTATCCGGCTACACCTTC.